Listed here is a single T cell receptor (beta chain). The antigen is not known. Sequencing used immunoSEQ multiplex PCR; TCRdb keeps in-frame clones, though not all of them. The sample includes about 95,000 clones, about 83% of them seen just once. The CDR3 spans 14 residues. V was pared by 1 base and J by 6 bases, with 10 bases between. Per germline, CDR1 SGHTA and CDR2 FQGNSA. These data are taken from a study of radiotherapy plus CTLA-4 blockade in lung cancer. The study's findings and limits: Following radiotherapy plus ipilimumab, tumor-derived TCR clones expanded in the blood.

The study gave focal radiation plus ipilimumab CTLA-4 blockade to patients with chemo-refractory metastatic non-small-cell lung cancer. This material consisted of peripheral blood, taken from a patient treated with radiotherapy plus ipilimumab. This TCR was recovered from a human donor with non-small cell lung cancer who had stable disease on radiotherapy plus ipilimumab. The chain links TRBV7-2 to TRBJ1-5; D is uncertain. CDR3 DNA: TGTGCCAGCAGCTTAGATCCCGCCAGTCAGCCCCAGCATTTT. The encoded protein is CASSLDPASQPQHF.